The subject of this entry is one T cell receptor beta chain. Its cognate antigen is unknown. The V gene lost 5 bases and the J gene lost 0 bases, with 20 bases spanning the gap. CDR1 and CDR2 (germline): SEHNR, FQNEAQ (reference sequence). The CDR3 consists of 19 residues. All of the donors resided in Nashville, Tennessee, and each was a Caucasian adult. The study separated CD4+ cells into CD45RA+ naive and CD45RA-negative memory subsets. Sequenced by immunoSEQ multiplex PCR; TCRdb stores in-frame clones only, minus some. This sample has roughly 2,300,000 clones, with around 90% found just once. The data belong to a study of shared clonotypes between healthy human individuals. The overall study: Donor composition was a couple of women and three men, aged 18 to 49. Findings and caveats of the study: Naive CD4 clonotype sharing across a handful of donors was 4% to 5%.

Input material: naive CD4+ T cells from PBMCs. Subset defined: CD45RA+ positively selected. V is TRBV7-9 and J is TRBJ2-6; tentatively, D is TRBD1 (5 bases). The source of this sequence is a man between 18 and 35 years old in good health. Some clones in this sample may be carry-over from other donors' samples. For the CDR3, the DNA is TGTGCCAGCAGCCCCTGGACACAAATTAAGGCCTCTGGGGCCAACGTCCTGACTTTC. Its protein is CASSPWTQIKASGANVLTF.